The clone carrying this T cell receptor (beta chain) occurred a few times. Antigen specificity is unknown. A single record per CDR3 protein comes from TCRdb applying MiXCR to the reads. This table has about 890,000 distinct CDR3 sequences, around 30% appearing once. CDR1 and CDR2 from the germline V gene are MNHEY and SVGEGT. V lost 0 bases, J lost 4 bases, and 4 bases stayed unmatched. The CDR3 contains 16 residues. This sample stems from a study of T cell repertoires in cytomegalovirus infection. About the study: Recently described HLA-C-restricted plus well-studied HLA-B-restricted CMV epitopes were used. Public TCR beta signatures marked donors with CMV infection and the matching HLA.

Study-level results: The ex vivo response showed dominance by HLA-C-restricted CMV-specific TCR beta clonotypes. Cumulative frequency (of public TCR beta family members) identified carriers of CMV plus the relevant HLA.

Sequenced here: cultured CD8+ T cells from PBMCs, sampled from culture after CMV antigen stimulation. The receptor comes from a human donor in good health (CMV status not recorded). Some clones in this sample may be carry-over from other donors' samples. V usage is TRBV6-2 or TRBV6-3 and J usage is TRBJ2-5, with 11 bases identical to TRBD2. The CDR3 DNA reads TGTGCCAGCAGTTACTCTCTAGCGGGGGGTGGAGAGACCCAGTACTTC. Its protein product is CASSYSLAGGGETQYF.